These T cell receptor beta chains were read from a single sample in a study of T cells after yellow fever vaccination. TCRdb called the 5' RACE reads again in MiXCR, with one record for every CDR3 protein. The table has hundreds of thousands of distinct CDR3 sequences, over 4.5% seen once. The source material was CD4+ T cells sorted from PBMCs, sampled on the day of the yellow fever booster vaccination. These receptors were taken from a man younger than 35 who received the YFV17D yellow fever vaccine. The CDR3 runs from the conserved cysteine through the conserved F or W. The order of the fields is J gene, D gene, clone size, V gene, CDR3 protein, CDR3 DNA. The D gene is left open where the match is weak. Size values are once, few and many counts, or a class for expanded clones, and some rows have none.

TRBJ1-6,NA,NA,TRBV19,CASSTLGGRRGNSPLHF,TGTGCCAGTAGTACCCTCGGGGGGCGAAGAGGTAATTCACCCCTCCACTTT
TRBJ2-5,TRBD1,few,TRBV5-1,CASSYGQGGMETQYF,TGCGCCAGCAGCTACGGACAGGGTGGGATGGAGACCCAGTACTTC
TRBJ1-3,TRBD1,few,TRBV19,CASSISTGTGNTIYF,TGTGCCAGTAGTATCTCGACAGGGACTGGAAACACCATATATTTT
TRBJ2-5,NA,many,TRBV2,CASSDGAAGTQYF,TGTGCCAGCAGTGACGGGGCGGCGGGGACCCAGTACTTC
TRBJ2-5,NA,NA,TRBV27,CASSRTGGEETQYF,TGTGCCAGCAGTCGAACGGGGGGCGAAGAGACCCAGTACTTC
TRBJ2-6,TRBD1,few,TRBV10-3,CAISAPSITGTAVVSGANVLTF,TGTGCCATCAGTGCCCCCTCAATTACTGGGACAGCTGTCGTCTCTGGGGCCAACGTCCTGACTTTC
TRBJ2-7,NA,many,TRBV21-1,CASRSMSGKAEQYF,TGTGCCAGCCGAAGCATGTCAGGGAAGGCCGAGCAGTACTTC
TRBJ1-2,NA,few,TRBV6-2/TRBV6-3,CASSYSGSYTF,TGTGCCAGCAGTTACTCGGGTAGCTACACCTTC
TRBJ1-4,NA,NA,TRBV20-1,CSARSLNEKLFF,TGCAGTGCTAGGAGCCTTAATGAAAAACTGTTTTTT
TRBJ1-2,NA,few,TRBV6-5,CASRTSTVLNYGYTF,TGTGCCAGCAGGACCTCGACAGTCCTTAACTATGGCTACACCTTC
TRBJ2-1,NA,many,TRBV4-1,CASSQGRAGSVVEQFF,TGCGCCAGCAGCCAAGGTAGGGCAGGGAGTGTAGTTGAGCAGTTCTTC
TRBJ1-2,NA,NA,TRBV7-2,CASSLPTVYGYTF,TGTGCCAGCAGCTTGCCGACCGTCTATGGCTACACCTTC
TRBJ2-7,TRBD1,few,TRBV6-5,CASSQTGATSYEQYF,TGTGCCAGCAGTCAAACAGGGGCAACATCCTACGAGCAGTACTTC
TRBJ1-4,NA,few,TRBV20-1,CSASSATNEKLFF,TGCAGTGCTAGCTCTGCAACTAATGAAAAACTGTTTTTT
TRBJ1-3,NA,few,TRBV9,CASSVAPSSGNTIYF,TGTGCCAGCAGCGTAGCCCCAAGCTCTGGAAACACCATATATTTT